This T cell receptor beta chain came from a study of blood T cell repertoires in COVID-19. Study-wide background: The origin of the acute and convalescent COVID-19 samples was the United States, Italy and Spain. T cells, B-cell-depleted T cells, or PBMCs supplied cDNA or gDNA.

While infection was still active, Seattle patients were enrolled and then followed longitudinally. Original methodology: Estimation of nucleated cell counts relied on the amplification of reference gene primers. Sequencing used immunoSEQ multiplex PCR; TCRdb keeps in-frame clones, though not all of them. V and J calls and clone size are copied from that table; D and trimming were computed from the DNA. The sample contains about 220,000 clones, about 82% of which appear only once. V trimming: 3 bases; J trimming: 8 bases; junction bases outside the gene matches: 9. Germline V gene lookup returns CDR1 LNHDA and CDR2 SQIVND (reference sequence). The CDR3 has 15 amino acids.

The sample taken for sequencing was peripheral blood. This rearrangement joins TRBV19 to TRBJ1-3, with 8 nucleotides matching TRBD1. The sequence was collected from a woman in her 70s with COVID-19, enrolled during active disease. The CDR3: CASSIQGAGRDTIYF. In nucleotides, the CDR3 is TGTGCCAGTAGTATCCAGGGGGCCGGTCGGGACACCATATATTTT.